This T cell receptor (beta chain) was obtained from a study of T cell responses to AZD1222 COVID-19 vaccine. The overall study: Samples with a second dose at about 4 or about 12 weeks were pooled together.

Repertoires were generated with immunoSEQ multiplex PCR, while TCRdb's copy carries only in-frame clones and drops some. The profile covers tens of thousands of clones, with roughly 80% appearing a single time and around 7% taken by the ten largest. Comments on this clone: Its antigen is still unknown.

In germline, CDR1 is SGHNT, CDR2 YYREEE (reference sequence). This CDR3 spans 14 amino acids. Trimming pared 2 bases from V and 2 bases from J, leaving 8 bases between. Regarding the study as a whole: The number of AZD1222 recipients seropositive at baseline was only six. Most donors were white British, females outnumbered males, and clonal diversity was possibly underestimated. Reportedly, close to half of spike-specific TCRs are directed against unmutated variant regions.

Sample: peripheral blood, taken on day 0 of AZD1222 vaccination. The sequence was obtained from an adult in good health. The chain carries TRBV5-4 and TRBJ1-5; possibly TRBD1 for D (6 bases). The CDR3 DNA is TGTGCCAGCAGCTTAGGGGGTGGCAATCAGCCCCAGCATTTT. Its translation is CASSLGGGNQPQHF. Looking up the rest from reference TRBV5-4 and TRBJ1-5 gives the full variable domain: ETGVTQSPTHLIKTRGQQVTLRCSSQSGHNTVSWYQQALGQGPQFIFQYYREEENGRGNFPPRFSGLQFPNYSSELNVNALELDDSALYLCASSLGGGNQPQHFGDGTRLSIL.